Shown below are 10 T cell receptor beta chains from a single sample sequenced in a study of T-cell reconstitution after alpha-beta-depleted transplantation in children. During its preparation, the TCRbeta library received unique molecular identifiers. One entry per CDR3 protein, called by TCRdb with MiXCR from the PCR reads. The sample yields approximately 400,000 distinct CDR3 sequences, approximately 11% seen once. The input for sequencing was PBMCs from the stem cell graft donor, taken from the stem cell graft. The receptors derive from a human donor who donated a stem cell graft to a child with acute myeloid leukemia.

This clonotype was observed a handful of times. CDR3 sequence reads: CASSPLVVATNTGELFF. In DNA form, the CDR3 reads TGCGCCAGCAGCCCCCTGGTGGTTGCGACGAACACCGGGGAGCTGTTTTTT. The genes are TRBV10-2 and TRBJ2-2; D is unclear. Between the trimmed V and J ends, which lost 6 bases and 0 bases, there was a span of 17 bases. The CDR3 consists of 17 residues. Germline CDR1 and CDR2: WSHSY and SAAADI.

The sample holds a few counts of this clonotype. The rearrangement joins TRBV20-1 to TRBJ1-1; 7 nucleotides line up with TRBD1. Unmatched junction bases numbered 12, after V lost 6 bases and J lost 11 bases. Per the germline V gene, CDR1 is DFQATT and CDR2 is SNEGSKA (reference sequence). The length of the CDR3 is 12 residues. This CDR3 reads CSAHFTGAGAFF. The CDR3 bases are TGCAGTGCCCACTTCACAGGGGCAGGTGCTTTCTTT.

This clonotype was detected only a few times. The CDR3 nucleotides read TGTGCCAGCAGCTTCACTAGCGGACCCTACGAGCAGTACGTC. Protein sequence: CASSFTSGPYEQYV. The chain joins TRBV7-8 to TRBJ2-7; 8 positions agree with TRBD2. V was pared by 3 bases and J by 2 bases, with 3 bases of the junction left unmatched. Germline V gene data show CDR1 as SGHVS and CDR2 as FQNEAQ. There are 14 residues in the CDR3.

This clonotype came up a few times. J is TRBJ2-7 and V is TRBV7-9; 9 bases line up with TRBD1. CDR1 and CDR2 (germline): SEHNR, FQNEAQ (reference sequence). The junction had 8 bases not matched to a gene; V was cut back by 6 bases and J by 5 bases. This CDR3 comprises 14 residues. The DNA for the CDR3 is TGTGCCAGCAGGCCCGGGACAGGGAAAAACGAGCAGTACTTC. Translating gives CASRPGTGKNEQYF.

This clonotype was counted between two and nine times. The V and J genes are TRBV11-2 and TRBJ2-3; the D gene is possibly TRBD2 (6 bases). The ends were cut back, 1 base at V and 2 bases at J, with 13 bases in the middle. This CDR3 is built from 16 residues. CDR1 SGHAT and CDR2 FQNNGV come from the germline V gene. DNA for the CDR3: TGTGCCAGCAGCTTAGGATTCGGAGGGATCACAGATACGCAGTATTTT. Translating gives CASSLGFGGITDTQYF.

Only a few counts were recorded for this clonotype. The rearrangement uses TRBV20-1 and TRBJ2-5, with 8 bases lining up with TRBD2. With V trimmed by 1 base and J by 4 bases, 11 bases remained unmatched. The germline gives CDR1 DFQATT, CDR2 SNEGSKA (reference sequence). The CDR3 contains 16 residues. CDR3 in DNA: TGCAGTGCTAGAGGTCGGGAGGGGTGGTTCGGAGAGACCCAGTACTTC. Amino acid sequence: CSARGREGWFGETQYF.

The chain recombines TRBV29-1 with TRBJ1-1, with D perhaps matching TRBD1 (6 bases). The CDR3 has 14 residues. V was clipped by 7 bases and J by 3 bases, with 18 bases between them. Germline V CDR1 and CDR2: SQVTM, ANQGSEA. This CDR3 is CSAGGGLGDTEAFF. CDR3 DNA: TGCAGCGCCGGGGGGGGCTTGGGGGACACTGAAGCTTTCTTT. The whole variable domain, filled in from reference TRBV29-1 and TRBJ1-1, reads SAVISQKPSRDICQRGTSLTIQCQVDSQVTMMFWYRQQPGQSLTLIATANQGSEATYESGFVIDKFPISRPNLTFSTLTVSNMSPEDSSIYLCSAGGGLGDTEAFFGQGTRLTVV.

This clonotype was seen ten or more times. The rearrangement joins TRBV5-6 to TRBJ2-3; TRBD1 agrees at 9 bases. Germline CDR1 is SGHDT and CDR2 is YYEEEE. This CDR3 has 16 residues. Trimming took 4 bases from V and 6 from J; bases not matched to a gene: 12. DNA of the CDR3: TGTGCCAGCAGCAGGCCGGGACAGGGTTTACTGGATACGCAGTATTTT. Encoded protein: CASSRPGQGLLDTQYF.

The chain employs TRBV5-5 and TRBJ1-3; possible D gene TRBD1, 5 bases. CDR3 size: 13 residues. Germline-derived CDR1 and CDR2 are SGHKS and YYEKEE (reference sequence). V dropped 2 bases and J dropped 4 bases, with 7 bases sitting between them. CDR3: CASSFGDGNTIYF. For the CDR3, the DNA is TGTGCCAGCAGCTTCGGGGACGGAAACACCATATATTTT.

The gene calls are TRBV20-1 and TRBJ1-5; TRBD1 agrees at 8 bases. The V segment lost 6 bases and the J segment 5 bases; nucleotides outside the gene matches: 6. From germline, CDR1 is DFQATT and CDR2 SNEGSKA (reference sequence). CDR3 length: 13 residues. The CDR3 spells CSANQGADQPQHF. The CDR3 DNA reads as TGCAGTGCAAACCAGGGGGCGGATCAGCCCCAGCATTTT.